This T cell receptor beta chain came from a study of cytomegalovirus exposure and HLA in healthy donors. General study results and limits: Clonal expansion, a later analysis showed, was greater in HLA-associated TCR beta chains than in equally common others. Presence/absence analyses took donor sequencing depth as roughly uniform. Productive status was seen about 90% or about 30% of the time for most TCR beta V segments in an earlier analysis. The authors reported that TCR beta sequences could predict HLA-A and HLA-B alleles. These predictions were accurate for most subjects in the first cohort.

Use of 60 Vbeta and 13 Jbeta primers characterized the PCR. Method: immunoSEQ multiplex PCR; TCRdb's copy keeps in-frame clones and lacks some. The table records some 170,000 clones, about two thirds of them present only once. The germline V gene encodes CDR1 SGHNT and CDR2 YYREEE (reference sequence). Trimming took 3 bases from V and 5 from J, leaving 16 bases between them. The CDR3 length is 15 residues. About this clone: What it binds is not known.

This clonotype was obtained from a human donor in good health. Sequenced sample: PBMCs. The genes are TRBV5-4 and TRBJ2-3; a possible D gene is TRBD2 (7 bases). The CDR3 DNA follows: TGTGCCAGCAGCTCACGGACTAGGGGGGGAGATACGCAGTATTTT. Residues: CASSSRTRGGDTQYF.